The rows below give T cell receptor beta chains drawn from one sample of a study of control samples from healthy donors and cancer patients. Using immunoSEQ multiplex PCR, the repertoire was profiled, and TCRdb retains in-frame clones only, with some absent. The table lists about 130,000 clones, 90% of them singletons. The sequenced sample consisted of blood. The receptors stem from a man aged 18 to 29 in good health. The CDR3 runs from the conserved cysteine through the conserved F or W. Each record gives: CDR3 protein, CDR3 DNA, J gene, clone size, V gene, D gene. The D gene is left open where the match is weak. Some rows have no size entry. The others give once, few or many, or a class for an expanded clone.

CDR3aa: CASSMNPPGLAGGPGFTDTQYF
CDR3nt: TGTGCCAGCTCTATGAATCCTCCGGGACTAGCGGGAGGGCCTGGTTTCACAGATACGCAGTATTTT
j_gene: TRBJ2-3
abundance: -
v_gene: TRBV18
d_gene: TRBD2

CDR3aa: CASSATQGAGQPQHF
CDR3nt: TGTGCCAGCAGTGCCACCCAGGGGGCAGGGCAGCCCCAGCATTTT
j_gene: TRBJ1-5
abundance: few
v_gene: TRBV2
d_gene: TRBD1

CDR3aa: CASSPPLARAITEAFF
CDR3nt: TGTGCCAGCAGCCCCCCACTCGCGAGGGCTATAACTGAAGCTTTCTTT
j_gene: TRBJ1-1
abundance: -
v_gene: TRBV3-1/TRBV3-2
d_gene: -

CDR3aa: CASSRTGGEDQPQHF
CDR3nt: TGCGCCAGCAGCCGTACAGGGGGCGAGGATCAGCCCCAGCATTTT
j_gene: TRBJ1-5
abundance: few
v_gene: TRBV5-1
d_gene: TRBD1

CDR3aa: CASSLYRVLYGYTF
CDR3nt: TGTGCCAGCAGTTTATACAGGGTCCTCTATGGCTACACCTTC
j_gene: TRBJ1-2
abundance: -
v_gene: TRBV28
d_gene: -

CDR3aa: CASSLGENTEAFF
CDR3nt: TGTGCTAGCAGCTTAGGGGAAAACACTGAAGCTTTCTTT
j_gene: TRBJ1-1
abundance: -
v_gene: TRBV7-7
d_gene: -

CDR3aa: CASSLGQEDGYTF
CDR3nt: TGTGCCAGCAGCCTGGGGCAGGAGGATGGCTACACCTTC
j_gene: TRBJ1-2
abundance: -
v_gene: TRBV5-5
d_gene: -

CDR3aa: CASSQADRGASEQFF
CDR3nt: TGTGCCAGCAGCCAAGCGGACAGGGGAGCGAGTGAGCAGTTCTTC
j_gene: TRBJ2-1
abundance: -
v_gene: TRBV4-2
d_gene: TRBD1

CDR3aa: CASSPGGVYNEQFF
CDR3nt: TGTGCCAGCAGCCCCGGGGGGGTCTACAATGAGCAGTTCTTC
j_gene: TRBJ2-1
abundance: -
v_gene: TRBV7-2
d_gene: TRBD2

CDR3aa: CASSYTTELNTEAFF
CDR3nt: TGTGCCAGCAGTTACACGACAGAGCTGAACACTGAAGCTTTCTTT
j_gene: TRBJ1-1
abundance: -
v_gene: TRBV6-6
d_gene: -

CDR3aa: CASSLGTGENQPQHF
CDR3nt: TGTGCCAGCAGTTTAGGGACAGGGGAAAATCAGCCCCAGCATTTT
j_gene: TRBJ1-5
abundance: few
v_gene: TRBV28
d_gene: TRBD1

CDR3aa: CASREGEYEQYF
CDR3nt: TGTGCCAGCAGGGAGGGAGAATACGAGCAGTACTTC
j_gene: TRBJ2-7
abundance: few
v_gene: TRBV5-4
d_gene: -

CDR3aa: CASSSSGGQGWVEAFF
CDR3nt: TGCGCCAGCAGCTCCTCGGGAGGACAGGGCTGGGTGGAAGCTTTCTTT
j_gene: TRBJ1-1
abundance: once
v_gene: TRBV5-1
d_gene: TRBD1

CDR3aa: CASSPRTAHEQYF
CDR3nt: TGTGCCAGCAGTCCGCGGACAGCCCACGAGCAGTACTTC
j_gene: TRBJ2-7
abundance: -
v_gene: TRBV6-5
d_gene: -

CDR3aa: CASSSTGTGFSPLHF
CDR3nt: TGTGCCAGCAGCTCTACCGGGACAGGGTTTTCACCCCTCCACTTT
j_gene: TRBJ1-6
abundance: -
v_gene: TRBV6-2/TRBV6-3
d_gene: TRBD1

CDR3aa: CASSVDRLLYNEQFF
CDR3nt: TGTGCCAGCAGTGTCGACAGGCTCCTATACAATGAGCAGTTCTTC
j_gene: TRBJ2-1
abundance: -
v_gene: TRBV2
d_gene: -

CDR3aa: CASSYSRGLYAFF
CDR3nt: TGTGCCAGCAGTTACAGCAGGGGCCTGTATGCTTTCTTT
j_gene: TRBJ1-1
abundance: -
v_gene: TRBV6-7
d_gene: -

CDR3aa: CASSPESGTRNHPLYNEQFF
CDR3nt: TGTGCCAGCTCACCAGAAAGCGGGACCCGAAACCACCCCCTATACAATGAGCAGTTCTTC
j_gene: TRBJ2-1
abundance: -
v_gene: TRBV18
d_gene: TRBD2

CDR3aa: CSVLLAANYGYTF
CDR3nt: TGCAGCGTTCTTTTGGCAGCAAACTATGGCTACACCTTC
j_gene: TRBJ1-2
abundance: -
v_gene: TRBV29-1
d_gene: -

CDR3aa: CASSLKSTGRQYF
CDR3nt: TGTGCCAGCAGCTTGAAGTCCACCGGTAGGCAGTATTTT
j_gene: TRBJ2-3
abundance: -
v_gene: TRBV5-8
d_gene: -

CDR3aa: CASSYSTSGTGVEQFF
CDR3nt: TGTGCCAGCAGTTACTCCACATCCGGGACAGGGGTTGAGCAGTTCTTC
j_gene: TRBJ2-1
abundance: -
v_gene: TRBV6-2/TRBV6-3
d_gene: TRBD1

CDR3aa: CSASLLSAEQFF
CDR3nt: TGCAGTGCTAGTCTTCTATCCGCTGAGCAGTTCTTC
j_gene: TRBJ2-1
abundance: -
v_gene: TRBV20-1
d_gene: -